The clone carrying this T cell receptor beta chain was seen a few times. Its matching antigen is unknown. Arm-PCR of CDR3 regions and iRepertoire HTBI primers were the basis on which TCR beta libraries were built. TCRdb ran MiXCR on the multiplex PCR reads and lists one entry per CDR3 protein. This table has hundreds of thousands of distinct CDR3 sequences, around 12% appearing once. Indicated time point: newly diagnosed GD, antithyroid drugs for less than 3 months. Researchers made the TCR library from RNA that was extracted from PBMCs. Peripheral blood, at around 8.8 milliliters, went into EDTA tubes. This sample stems from a study of regulatory T cells in long-lasting Graves disease. Study findings and constraints: Favored usage of TRBV28, TRBJ1-2 and TRBJ2-5 was recorded in persistent disease.

Germline lookup yields CDR1 MNHNS and CDR2 SASEGT. The CDR3 has 14 residues. V lost 1 base to trimming and J lost 4 bases, with 7 bases between them. These records were also assigned to another study, of T cells in Graves' hyperthyroidism and ophthalmopathy.

Sequencing was performed on peripheral blood mononuclear cells (PBMCs), taken at new diagnosis, from a patient treated with antithyroid drugs. The J gene is TRBJ1-4, the V gene TRBV6-1; D not certain. This sequence originates from a woman aged 25 to 39 with Graves disease. CDR3 sequence reads: CASSEDRSNEKLFF. Written as DNA, the CDR3 is TGTGCCAGCAGTGAAGACCGAAGTAATGAAAAACTGTTTTTT.